The T cell receptor (beta chain) under discussion was sequenced for a study of blood T cell repertoires in COVID-19. Study details: Italy, Spain and the United States were the sources of the convalescent and acute COVID-19 samples.

This CDR3 contains 14 residues. Trimming removed 4 bases from V and 1 base from J, with 12 bases in between. Germline V lookup: CDR1 SGHNT, CDR2 YYREEE (reference sequence). This study enrolled people aged about 18 to 90 from around 26 US geographic areas. Clones were sequenced by immunoSEQ multiplex PCR, and TCRdb holds only the in-frame ones, with some missing. Here the sample spans around 250,000 clones, approximately 85% being singletons. This receptor was taken from a woman aged 50 to 60 who had recovered from COVID-19. The sample was PBMCs or T cells enriched from blood (not recorded which). The J gene is TRBJ2-7, the V gene TRBV5-4; weak D call: TRBD2 (6 bases). The CDR3 bases are TGTGCCAGCAGCCGGGGACTGGGGTCCTACGAGCAGTACTTC. It specifies CASSRGLGSYEQYF.